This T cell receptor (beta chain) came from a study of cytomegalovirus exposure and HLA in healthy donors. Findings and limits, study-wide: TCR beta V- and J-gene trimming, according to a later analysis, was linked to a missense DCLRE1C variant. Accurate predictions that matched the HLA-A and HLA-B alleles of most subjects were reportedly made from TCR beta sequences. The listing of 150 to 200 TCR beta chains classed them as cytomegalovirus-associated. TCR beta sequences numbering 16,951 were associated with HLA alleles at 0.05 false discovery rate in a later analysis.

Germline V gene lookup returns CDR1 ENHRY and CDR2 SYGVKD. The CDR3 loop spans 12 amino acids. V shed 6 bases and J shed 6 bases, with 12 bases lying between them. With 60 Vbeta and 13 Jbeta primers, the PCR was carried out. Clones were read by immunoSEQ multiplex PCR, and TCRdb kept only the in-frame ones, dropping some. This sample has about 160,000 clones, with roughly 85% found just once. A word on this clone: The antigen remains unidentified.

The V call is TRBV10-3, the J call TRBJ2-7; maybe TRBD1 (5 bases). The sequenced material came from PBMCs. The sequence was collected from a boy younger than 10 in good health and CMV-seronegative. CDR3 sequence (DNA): TGTGCCATCAGCCCATTCACAGGCGAGCAGTACGTC. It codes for CAISPFTGEQYV.